One and the same sample provided the 17 T cell receptor beta chains below, sequenced in a study of shared clonotypes between healthy human individuals. Clones were read by immunoSEQ multiplex PCR, and TCRdb kept only the in-frame ones, dropping some. Counted here are approximately 320,000 clones, 74% occurring once; the ten biggest clones make up over 9%. Specimen: memory CD4+ T cells sorted from blood. Subset denoted: CD45RA-negative fraction. The receptors originated from a man aged 25-45 years in good health.

The chain is built from TRBV11-2 and TRBJ1-5; 8 bases line up with TRBD1. The V segment lost 6 bases and the J segment 7 bases; nucleotides outside the gene matches: 5. The germline CDR1 and CDR2 sequences are SGHAT and FQNNGV. The CDR3 has 13 residues. The CDR3 DNA is TGTGCCAGCAGTCCGGACAGGGTCCAGCCCCAGCATTTT. Translating it yields CASSPDRVQPQHF.

The chain employs TRBV28 and TRBJ2-3; possible D gene TRBD1, 5 bases. The CDR3 contains 14 residues. Germline V gives CDR1 MDHEN, CDR2 SYDVKM. The CDR3 sequence: CAFGAQGSIDTQYF. For the CDR3, the DNA is TGTGCTTTTGGAGCCCAGGGTAGTATCGATACGCAGTATTTT.

This clone was seen a single time. One end of the junction is discordant with germline, which a read error may explain. The chain links TRBV7-7 to TRBJ1-3; 7 nucleotides match TRBD1. CDR3 length equals 18 residues. Germline V gives CDR1 SSHAT, CDR2 FNYEAQ (reference sequence). The CDR3 here is CASRKANPDRSSRNTIYF. CDR3 nucleotide sequence: TGTGCTAGCAGGAAGGCCAACCCGGACAGGAGCTCTAGAAACACCATATATTTT.

This chain uses TRBV11-2 with TRBJ1-1; the match to TRBD1 covers 7 bases. Germline V gene data show CDR1 as SGHAT and CDR2 as FQNNGV. The CDR3 has 14 amino acids. Unmatched junction bases numbered 2, after V lost 3 bases and J lost 1 base. The CDR3, as DNA: TGTGCCAGCAGCTTTACAGGGGAGAACACTGAAGCTTTCTTT. Residues: CASSFTGENTEAFF.

This chain links TRBV11-1 with TRBJ2-1, with 12 bases aligning to TRBD2. V trimming: 5 bases; J trimming: 9 bases; junction bases outside the gene matches: 8. CDR1 SGHAT and CDR2 FQDESV come from the germline V gene (reference sequence). This CDR3 is built from 15 residues. Here the CDR3 DNA reads TGTGCCAGCAGCCGGTGGACTAGCGGGACGGGTGAGCAGTTCTTC. Residues: CASSRWTSGTGEQFF. Using reference TRBV11-1 and TRBJ2-1 for the parts outside the CDR3, the full variable domain is EAEVAQSPRYKITEKSQAVAFWCDPISGHATLYWYRQILGQGPELLVQFQDESVVDDSQLPKDRFSAERLKGVDSTLKIQPAELGDSAMYLCASSRWTSGTGEQFFGPGTRLTVL.

The table lists this clone with a count of one. V and J are TRBV2 and TRBJ1-1; D call uncertain. Trimming took 4 bases from V and 0 from J, leaving 12 bases between them. The CDR3 has 15 residues. The germline gives CDR1 SNHLY, CDR2 FYNNEI. CDR3 sequence reads: CASSGYLTVNTEAFF. CDR3 coding DNA: TGTGCCAGCAGTGGATACTTGACGGTGAACACTGAAGCTTTCTTT.

V usage is TRBV10-3 and J usage is TRBJ2-1, with 9 bases fitting TRBD2. CDR1 and CDR2 (germline): ENHRY, SYGVKD. J gave up 4 bases and V 7 bases, and 11 bases lay outside the gene matches. The CDR3 has 16 residues. The chain's CDR3 is CAIKTVAGGPYNEQFF. The DNA of the CDR3 is TGTGCCATCAAAACGGTTGCGGGAGGGCCGTACAATGAGCAGTTCTTC.

The chain is built from TRBV7-6 and TRBJ1-2, with a tentative D call TRBD1 (5 bases). Between the trimmed V and J ends, which lost 5 bases and 7 bases, there was a span of 20 bases. Per the germline V gene, CDR1 is SGHVS and CDR2 is FNYEAQ. There are 15 residues in the CDR3. The CDR3 reads CASSPRPDSGGGYTF. CDR3 DNA: TGTGCCAGCAGCCCCCGACCAGACAGCGGTGGTGGCTACACCTTC.

The V gene is TRBV6-5, the J gene TRBJ1-1; possibly TRBD1 for D (5 bases). The germline V and J ends were trimmed by 0 bases and 4 bases, with 6 bases remaining between them. The germline V gene encodes CDR1 MNHEY and CDR2 SVGAGI. The CDR3 totals 13 residues. Here the CDR3 DNA reads TGTGCCAGCAGTTACTCGGGACCCACTGAAGCTTTCTTT. This gives the protein CASSYSGPTEAFF.

CDR3 nucleotides: TGTGCCAGCAGCGTAGATAGTCTAGATTACAATGAGCAGTTCTTC. The encoded protein is CASSVDSLDYNEQFF. This rearrangement joins TRBV9 to TRBJ2-1; no reliable D call. CDR1 is SGDLS, CDR2 YYNGEE, per germline. The V and J ends lost 0 bases and 4 bases respectively, with 11 bases between them. The CDR3 runs 15 residues.

V and J are TRBV7-9 and TRBJ2-2; TRBD2 matches 7 bases. V shed 1 base and J 3 bases; nucleotides not matched to a gene: 5. This CDR3 is 16 amino acids long. CDR1 and CDR2 from the germline V gene are SEHNR and FQNEAQ (reference sequence). The CDR3 bases are TGTGCCAGCAGCTTAGGATTCAGCGGGGACACCGGGGAGCTGTTTTTT. It yields the protein CASSLGFSGDTGELFF.

CDR3 coding DNA: TGTGCCAGCAGTCAGCGGGGGGGCTATGAGCAGTTCTTC. Protein sequence: CASSQRGGYEQFF. The chain combines TRBV25-1 with TRBJ2-1, with 10 bases that match TRBD2. Unmatched junction bases numbered 3, after V lost 5 bases and J lost 8 bases. Germline CDR1 MGHDK, CDR2 SYGVNS. CDR3 size: 13 residues.

About this clone itself: This sample includes further DNA sequences coding for the same CDR3. This CDR3 reads CASSLGTGHQETQYF. In DNA, the CDR3 is TGTGCCAGCTCACTTGGGACAGGGCACCAAGAGACCCAGTACTTC. V gene TRBV18 combines with J gene TRBJ2-5; 9 positions agree with TRBD1. V shed 4 bases, J shed 0 bases, and the junction held 3 bases outside the gene matches. This CDR3 contains 15 residues. Germline V gene sequence: CDR1 KGHSH, CDR2 LQKENI.

The chain combines TRBV7-9 with TRBJ1-1; no firm D call. V lost 1 base, J lost 1 base, and 10 bases lay in between. The germline CDR1 and CDR2 sequences are SEHNR and FQNEAQ (reference sequence). The CDR3 is made up of 15 amino acids. CDR3 residues: CASSLGGQGNTEAFF. CDR3 sequence (DNA): TGTGCCAGCAGCTTAGGGGGTCAAGGGAACACTGAAGCTTTCTTT.

The CDR3 region has the DNA TGCGCCAGCAGCTTGGGAGGGGTTGGTAATGAAAAACTGTTTTTT. Protein: CASSLGGVGNEKLFF. The rearrangement uses TRBV5-1 and TRBJ1-4, with a possible D match to TRBD1 (5 bases). V was pared by 0 bases and J by 4 bases, with 10 bases between. Germline V lookup: CDR1 SGHRS, CDR2 YFSETQ. CDR3 size: 15 residues.

The rearrangement uses TRBV28 and TRBJ1-2; no clear D gene. CDR1 is MDHEN and CDR2 is SYDVKM in the germline V gene. CDR3 size: 11 residues. V was cut by 2 bases and J by 12 bases, with 10 bases left in between. DNA of the CDR3: TGTGCCAGCAGTTTAGGGAGGCTCCACACCTTC. Its translation: CASSLGRLHTF.

The chain couples TRBV19 to TRBJ2-1; D gene uncertain. Per the germline V gene, CDR1 is LNHDA and CDR2 is SQIVND (reference sequence). Trimming pared 6 bases from V and 4 bases from J, leaving 10 bases between. This CDR3 comprises 13 residues. The CDR3 nucleotides read TGTGCCAGTAGCCTCCGACCGTACAATGAGCAGTTCTTC. Protein product: CASSLRPYNEQFF.